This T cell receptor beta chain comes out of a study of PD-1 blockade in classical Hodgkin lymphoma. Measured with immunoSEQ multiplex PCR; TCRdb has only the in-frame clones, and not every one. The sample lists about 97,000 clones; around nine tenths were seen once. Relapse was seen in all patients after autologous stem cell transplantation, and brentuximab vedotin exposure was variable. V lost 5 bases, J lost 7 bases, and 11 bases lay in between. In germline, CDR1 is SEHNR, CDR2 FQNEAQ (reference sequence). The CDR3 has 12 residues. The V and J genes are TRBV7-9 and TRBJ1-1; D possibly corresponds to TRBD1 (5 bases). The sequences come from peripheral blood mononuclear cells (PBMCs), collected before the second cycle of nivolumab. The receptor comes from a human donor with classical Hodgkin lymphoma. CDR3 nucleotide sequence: TGTGCCAGCAGCGTTGGGGCACATGAAGCTTTCTTT. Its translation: CASSVGAHEAFF.